This TCR beta chain is drawn from a study of glioma-infiltrating T cells after dendritic cell vaccination. Details on this clone: The antigen is unknown.

V was cut by 5 bases and J by 4 bases, with 11 bases left in between. The CDR3 contains 13 residues. Germline V lookup: CDR1 MGHDK, CDR2 SYGVNS. Up to 2 ug genomic DNA was used for TCRB CDR3 amplification. Sequencing was performed with immunoSEQ multiplex PCR; in TCRdb, only in-frame clones are kept and a portion is missing. The table lists approximately 93,000 clones, around 85% of them singletons. The sample's time point: after dendritic cell vaccination, including at tumor progression/relapse. Selection required adequate fresh-frozen tumor tissue plus more than two years' survival data. Notes on the study in general: Only a small number of patients had complete blood and tumor samples. Longer survival after dendritic cell vaccination followed higher pretreatment TIL content.

The gene calls are TRBV25-1 and TRBJ1-2, with D possibly matching TRBD1 (5 bases). The receptor comes from a human donor with glioblastoma. The specimen was blood, collected after dendritic cell vaccination. CDR3 region: CASSPPGGYGYTF. CDR3 DNA: TGTGCCAGCAGTCCCCCCGGGGGCTATGGCTACACCTTC.